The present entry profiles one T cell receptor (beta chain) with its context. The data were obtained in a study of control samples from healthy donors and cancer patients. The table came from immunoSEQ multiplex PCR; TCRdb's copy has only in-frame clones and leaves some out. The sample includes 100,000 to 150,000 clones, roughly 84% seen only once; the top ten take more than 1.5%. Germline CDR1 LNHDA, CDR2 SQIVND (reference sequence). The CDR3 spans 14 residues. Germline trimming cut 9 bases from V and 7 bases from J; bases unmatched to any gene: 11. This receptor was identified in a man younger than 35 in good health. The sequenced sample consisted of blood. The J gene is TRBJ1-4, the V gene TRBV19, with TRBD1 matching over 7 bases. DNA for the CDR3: TGTGCCAGCCGCAGGGGGGGCGTAGGTGAAAAACTGTTTTTT. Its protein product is CASRRGGVGEKLFF.